This TCR beta chain is from a study of shared clonotypes between healthy human individuals. The germline V gene encodes CDR1 SGHVS and CDR2 FQNEAQ. Losses at the gene ends were 1 base for V and 6 bases for J; bases not matched to a gene: 3. The length of the CDR3 is 15 residues. Details on this clone: Antigen specificity is unknown.

Study results and limitations: Few donors limited the genetic and exposure-history diversity represented.

Positive CCR7 selection of CD45RO-negative cells yielded the naive CD8 cells, and terminally differentiated effector memory CD45RA+ cells were excluded. Every contributor of samples was a Caucasian grown-up residing in Nashville, Tennessee. The run depth of the assay was deep. When replicate PCRs were run on sorted subsets, they used about 200 ng DNA, about 31,000 T cell genomes. TCRdb's table, derived via immunoSEQ multiplex PCR, lists solely in-frame clones and lacks some. The sample has 1.5 million to 2.5 million clones, about 94% seen once. The chain has TRBV7-8 and TRBJ2-2, with TRBD2 identical over 9 bases. Sequenced material: naive CD8+ T cells sorted from blood. This sequence was found in a young man in good health. CDR3 amino acids: CASSLGTSGPGELFF. CDR3 nucleotides: TGTGCCAGCAGCTTAGGAACTAGCGGGCCCGGGGAGCTGTTTTTT.